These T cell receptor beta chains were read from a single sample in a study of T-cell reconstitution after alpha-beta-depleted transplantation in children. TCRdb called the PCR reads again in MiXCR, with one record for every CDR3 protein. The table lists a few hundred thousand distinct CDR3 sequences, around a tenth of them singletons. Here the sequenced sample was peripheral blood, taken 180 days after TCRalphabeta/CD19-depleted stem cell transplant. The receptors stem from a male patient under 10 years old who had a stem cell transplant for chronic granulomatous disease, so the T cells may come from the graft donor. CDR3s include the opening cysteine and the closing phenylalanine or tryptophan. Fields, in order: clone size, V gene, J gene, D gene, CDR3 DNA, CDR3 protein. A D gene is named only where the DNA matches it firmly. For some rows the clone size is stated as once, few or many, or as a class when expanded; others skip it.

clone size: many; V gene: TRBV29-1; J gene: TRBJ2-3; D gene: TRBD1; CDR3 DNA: TGCAGCGCCGGGGCCAGGGGGGATACGCAGTATTTT; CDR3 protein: CSAGARGDTQYF
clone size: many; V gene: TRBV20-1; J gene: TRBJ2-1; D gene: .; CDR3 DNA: TGCAGTGCTGGGTGGTTATCTGAGCAGTTCTTC; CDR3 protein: CSAGWLSEQFF
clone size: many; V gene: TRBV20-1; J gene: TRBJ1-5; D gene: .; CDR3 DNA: TGCAGTGCTAGAGAGCGCACCCGAAATCAGCCCCAGCATTTT; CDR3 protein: CSARERTRNQPQHF
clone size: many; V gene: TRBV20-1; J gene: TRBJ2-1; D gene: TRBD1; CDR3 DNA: TGCAGTGCTAGAGATAAATTTGGGACAGGACACAATGAGCAGTTCTTC; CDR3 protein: CSARDKFGTGHNEQFF
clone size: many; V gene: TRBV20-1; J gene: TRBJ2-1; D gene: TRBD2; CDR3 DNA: TGCAGTGCTAGAGATTTGCGGGGGGATGAGCAGTTCTTC; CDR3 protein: CSARDLRGDEQFF
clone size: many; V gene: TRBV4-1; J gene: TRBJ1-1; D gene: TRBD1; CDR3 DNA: TGCGCCAGCAGCCAGACCTCGGACAGGGGGCGCTTCTTT; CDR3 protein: CASSQTSDRGRFF
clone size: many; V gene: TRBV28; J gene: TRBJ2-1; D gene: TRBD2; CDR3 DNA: TGTGCCAGCAGTTTAAGGGCTAGCGGGAGCTACAATGAGCAGTTCTTC; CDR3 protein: CASSLRASGSYNEQFF
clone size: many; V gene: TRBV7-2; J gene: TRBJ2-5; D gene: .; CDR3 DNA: TGTGCCAGCAGCCAAAACACCGGGGACCTCTTGGGGACCCAGTACTTC; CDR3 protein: CASSQNTGDLLGTQYF
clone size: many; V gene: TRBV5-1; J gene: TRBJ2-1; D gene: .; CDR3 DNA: TGCGCCAGCAGGGGCCAGGGCCTTTACAATGAGCAGTTCTTC; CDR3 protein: CASRGQGLYNEQFF
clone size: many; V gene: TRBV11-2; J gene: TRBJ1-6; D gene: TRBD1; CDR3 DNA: TGTGCCAGCAGCTCGAGAGGGGGGGGACAGGGTCTATACTCACCCCTCCACTTT; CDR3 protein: CASSSRGGGQGLYSPLHF
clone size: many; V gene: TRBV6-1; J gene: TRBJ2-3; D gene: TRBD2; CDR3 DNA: TGTGCCAGCAGTACCCAAGGGAGCGGGGGCACAGATACGCAGTATTTT; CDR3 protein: CASSTQGSGGTDTQYF
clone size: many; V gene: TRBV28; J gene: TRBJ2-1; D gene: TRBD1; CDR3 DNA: TGTGCCAGCAGTTTATTGCCAGGGGGAGCCTACAATGAGCAGTTCTTC; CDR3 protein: CASSLLPGGAYNEQFF
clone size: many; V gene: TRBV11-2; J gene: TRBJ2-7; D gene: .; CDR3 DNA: TGTGCCAGCAGCAAGTTTGGCGAGCAGTACTTC; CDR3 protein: CASSKFGEQYF
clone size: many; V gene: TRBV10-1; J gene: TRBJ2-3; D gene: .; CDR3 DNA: TGCGCCAGCAGACCAGACAGCACAGATACGCAGTATTTT; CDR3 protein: CASRPDSTDTQYF
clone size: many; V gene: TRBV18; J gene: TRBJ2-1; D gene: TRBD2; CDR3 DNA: TGTGCCAGCTCACCACCGGTCCCGGGAGGGCAGTTCTTC; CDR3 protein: CASSPPVPGGQFF
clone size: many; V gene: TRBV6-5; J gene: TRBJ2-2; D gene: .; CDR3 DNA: TGTGCCAGCAGTTACTCGGTGACTGCAACGAACACCGGGGAGCTGTTTTTT; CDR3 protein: CASSYSVTATNTGELFF
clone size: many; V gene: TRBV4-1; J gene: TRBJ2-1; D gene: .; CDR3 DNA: TGCGCCAGCAGCCAAGCAGGGGCATCAATTAACTCCTACAATGAGCAGTTCTTC; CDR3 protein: CASSQAGASINSYNEQFF
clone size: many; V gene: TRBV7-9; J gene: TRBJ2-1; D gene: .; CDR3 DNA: TGTGCCAGCAGCTTAGGGACCCGCAATGAGCAGTTCTTC; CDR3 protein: CASSLGTRNEQFF
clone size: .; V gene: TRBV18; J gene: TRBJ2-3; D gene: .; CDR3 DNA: TGTGCCAGCTCACTTTACACAGGTACGCAGTATTTT; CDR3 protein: CASSLYTGTQYF
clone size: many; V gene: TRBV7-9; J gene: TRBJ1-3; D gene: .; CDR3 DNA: TGTGCCAGCAGCTCAGGGGCTGGAAACACCATATATTTT; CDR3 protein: CASSSGAGNTIYF
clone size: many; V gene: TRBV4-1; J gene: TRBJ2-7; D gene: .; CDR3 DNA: TGCGCCAGCAGCCAAGATCAGAGGCTAGGCGCCTACGAGCAGTACTTC; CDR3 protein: CASSQDQRLGAYEQYF
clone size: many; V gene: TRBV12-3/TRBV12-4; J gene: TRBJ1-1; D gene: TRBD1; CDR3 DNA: TGTGCCAGCAGTTACTCCGGGACAGGTAGTGAAGCTTTCTTT; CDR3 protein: CASSYSGTGSEAFF
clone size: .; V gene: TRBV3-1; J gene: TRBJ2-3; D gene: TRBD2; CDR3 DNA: TGTGCCAGCAGCGCAACAAGCGGGGGGGGAACGGGTACGCAGTATTTT; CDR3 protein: CASSATSGGGTGTQYF
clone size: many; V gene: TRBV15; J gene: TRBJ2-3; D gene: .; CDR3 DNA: TGTGCCACCAGCAGCCGAGCGTATAGCACAGATACGCAGTATTTT; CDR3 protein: CATSSRAYSTDTQYF
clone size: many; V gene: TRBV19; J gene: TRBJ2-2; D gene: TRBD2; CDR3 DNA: TGTGCCAGTAGTATTGGTCGGGGGGGGTTCACCGGGGAGCTGTTTTTT; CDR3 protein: CASSIGRGGFTGELFF